Listed here are 4 T cell receptor beta chains from one sample, sequenced in a study of T cells expressing NK-cell markers. TCRdb reprocessed the 5' RACE reads and stores each CDR3 protein as one record, lacking DNA. Seen in this sample are fewer than 400,000 distinct CDR3 sequences; the ten most common clones hold around a tenth. The sample comprised blood T cells: a sorted CD56 or NKG2C T cell subset, CD4+ or CD8+ T cells, or bulk PBMC T cells (not recorded which). The source is a woman between 50 and 59 years old in good health.

The chain is built from TRBV10-3 and TRBJ1-1. Germline V CDR1 and CDR2: ENHRY, SYGVKD. CDR3 length: 14 amino acids. CDR3 protein: CAISELQTGFEAFF.

The J gene is TRBJ2-1, the V gene TRBV9; the TCRdb D gene call, TRBD1, has no DNA to confirm it. The CDR3 has 16 residues. Germline values: CDR1 SGDLS, CDR2 YYNGEE. CDR3 loop: CASSVAAGGGFSEQFF.

The chain uses TRBV12-3 or TRBV12-4 and TRBJ2-3; TCRdb indicates TRBD2, and absent DNA this call remains unverified. The CDR3 sequence is 17 residues long. The CDR3 loop reads CASSPPPGGPNRDTQYF.

V usage is TRBV5-1 and J usage is TRBJ2-7; lacking DNA, the TRBD1 call made by TCRdb goes unchecked. The length of the CDR3 is 15 residues. CDR1 is SGHRS and CDR2 is YFSETQ in the germline V gene. CDR3 amino acids: CASSPTAPSYYEQYF.